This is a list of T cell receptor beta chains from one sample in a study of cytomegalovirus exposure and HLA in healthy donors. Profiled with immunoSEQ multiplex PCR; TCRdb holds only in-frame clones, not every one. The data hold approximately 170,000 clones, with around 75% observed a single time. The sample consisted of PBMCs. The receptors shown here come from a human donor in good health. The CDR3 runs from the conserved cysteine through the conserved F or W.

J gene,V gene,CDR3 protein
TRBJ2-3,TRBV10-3,CAISESTVAADTQYF
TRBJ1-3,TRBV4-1,CASSPYDRGLGNTIYF
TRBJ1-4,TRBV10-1,CASSEHRGGTNEKLFF
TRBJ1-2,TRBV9,CASSVRTGEAADGYTF
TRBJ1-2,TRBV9,CASSATGGGHYGYTF
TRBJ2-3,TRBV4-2,CASSQDGGPRTDTQYF
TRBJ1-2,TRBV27,CASSPTGAPPRGYTF
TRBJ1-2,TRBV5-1,CASSLAGLDYGYTF
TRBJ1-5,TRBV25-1,CASSESAAGNQPQHF
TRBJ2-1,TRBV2,CASRKSGGANEQFF
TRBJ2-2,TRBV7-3,CASSRAASTNTGELFF
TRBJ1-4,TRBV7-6,CASSLEAGRWEKLFF
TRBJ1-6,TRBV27,CASSLSGGLYSPLHF
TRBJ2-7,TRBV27,CASSLVGNNIYEQHF
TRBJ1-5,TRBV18,CASSSGGRDQPQHF
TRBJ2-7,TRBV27,CASSLQRDRALYEQYF
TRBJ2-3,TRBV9,CASSVASGEMYRTDTQYF
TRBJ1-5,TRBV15,CATSRDRDQPQHF
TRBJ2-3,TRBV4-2,CASSQPKGGEGYTDTQYF
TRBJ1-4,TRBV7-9,CASSHRVEEKLFF
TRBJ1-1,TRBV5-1,CASSLGQGRRSTEAFF
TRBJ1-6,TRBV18,CASSLTAPGGSYNSPLHF
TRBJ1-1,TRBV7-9,CASSSGQRPTEAFF
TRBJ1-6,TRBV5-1,CASSVRQDSPLHF
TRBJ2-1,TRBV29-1,CSVVLYNEQFF
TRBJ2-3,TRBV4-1,CASSGLVGTDTQYF
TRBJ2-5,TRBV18,CASSPAGGPLETQYF
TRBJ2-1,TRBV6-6,CASSMTLAGPYNEQFF
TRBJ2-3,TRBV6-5,CASRKTSGYTDTQYF
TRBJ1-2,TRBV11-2,CASSLDHGQGYGYTF
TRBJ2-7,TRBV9,CASSVGGGLEGHEQYF
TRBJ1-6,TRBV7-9,CASSLDGTADNSPLHF
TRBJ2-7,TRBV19,CASSIRASAYEQYF
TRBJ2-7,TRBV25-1,CASSGYYEQYF
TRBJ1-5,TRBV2,CASSEGAVSNQPQHF
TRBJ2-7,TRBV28,CASSLRTYEQYF
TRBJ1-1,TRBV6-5,CASTSRGNTEAFF
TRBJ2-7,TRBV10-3,CAISETPSATYEQYF
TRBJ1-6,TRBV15,CATPTTRSDNSPLHF
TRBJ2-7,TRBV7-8,CASSLAMTLQYF
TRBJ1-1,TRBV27,CASSPLTGHTEAFF